This note documents a single T cell receptor (beta chain) sequence. The repertoire was sequenced with immunoSEQ multiplex PCR; TCRdb's copy has only in-frame clones and lacks some. This table has about 280,000 clones, 70% to 90% appearing once. This entry comes from a study of cytomegalovirus exposure and HLA in healthy donors. The CDR3 is 15 residues long. Germline-derived CDR1 and CDR2 are SGHRS and YFSETQ. Trimming took 4 bases from V and 3 from J; bases not matched to a gene: 5. The donors belonged to the roughly 120-subject validation cohort, separate from the 666-subject first cohort. Sample: PBMCs. The rearrangement joins TRBV5-1 to TRBJ1-5; 9 nucleotides line up with TRBD1. This sequence was found in a woman aged 18-29 years in good health and CMV-seronegative. CDR3 coding DNA: TGCGCCAGCAGCGCCGGGACAGGGCCCAATCAGCCCCAGCATTTT. Translated, it gives CASSAGTGPNQPQHF.